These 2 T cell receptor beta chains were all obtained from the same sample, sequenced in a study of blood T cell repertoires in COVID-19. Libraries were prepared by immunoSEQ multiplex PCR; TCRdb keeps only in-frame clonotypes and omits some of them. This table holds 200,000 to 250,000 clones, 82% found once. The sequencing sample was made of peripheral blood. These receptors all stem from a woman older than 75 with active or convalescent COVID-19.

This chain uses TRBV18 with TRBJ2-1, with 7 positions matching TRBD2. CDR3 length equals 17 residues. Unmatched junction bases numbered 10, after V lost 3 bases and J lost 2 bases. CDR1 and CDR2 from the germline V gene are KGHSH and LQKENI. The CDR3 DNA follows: TGTGCCAGCTCACCCTTAGCGGGCACTCTAACCTACAATGAGCAGTTCTTC. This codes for CASSPLAGTLTYNEQFF.

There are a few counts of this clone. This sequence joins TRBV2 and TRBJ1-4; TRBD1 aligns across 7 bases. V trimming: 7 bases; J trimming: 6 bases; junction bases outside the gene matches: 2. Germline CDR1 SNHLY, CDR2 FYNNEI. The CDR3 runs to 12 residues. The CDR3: CASIGTDEKLFF. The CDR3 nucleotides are TGTGCCAGCATCGGGACAGATGAAAAACTGTTTTTT.